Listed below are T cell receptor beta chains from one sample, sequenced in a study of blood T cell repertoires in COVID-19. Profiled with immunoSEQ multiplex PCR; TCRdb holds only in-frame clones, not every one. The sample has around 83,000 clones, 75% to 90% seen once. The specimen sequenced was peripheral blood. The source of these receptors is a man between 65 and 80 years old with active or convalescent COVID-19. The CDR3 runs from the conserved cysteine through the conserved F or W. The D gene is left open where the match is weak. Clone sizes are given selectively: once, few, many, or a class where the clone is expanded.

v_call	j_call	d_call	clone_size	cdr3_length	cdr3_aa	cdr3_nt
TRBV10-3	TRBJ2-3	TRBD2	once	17	CAISDPYLPGGGDTQYF	TGTGCCATCAGTGACCCGTACCTCCCGGGAGGTGGAGATACGCAGTATTTT
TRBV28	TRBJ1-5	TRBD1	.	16	CASRQVGDSPNQPQHF	TGTGCCAGCAGACAAGTGGGGGACAGCCCCAATCAGCCCCAGCATTTT
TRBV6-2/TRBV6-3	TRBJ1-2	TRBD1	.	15	CASSFPGQGDYGYTF	TGTGCCAGCAGTTTCCCTGGACAGGGTGACTATGGCTACACCTTC
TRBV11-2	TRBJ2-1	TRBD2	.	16	CASSRSTSGAYNEQFF	TGTGCCAGCAGCAGATCGACTAGCGGGGCCTACAATGAGCAGTTCTTC
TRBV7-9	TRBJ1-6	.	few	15	CASSRDRRDNSPLHF	TGTGCCAGCAGCCGTGACAGGCGGGATAATTCACCCCTCCACTTT
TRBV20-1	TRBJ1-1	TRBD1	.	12	CSASFGTEKAFF	TGCAGTGCTAGTTTCGGGACAGAAAAAGCTTTCTTT
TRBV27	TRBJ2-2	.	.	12	CASRPPVGELFF	TGTGCCAGCAGACCGCCGGTCGGGGAGCTGTTTTTT
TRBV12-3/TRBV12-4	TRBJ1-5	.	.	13	CASSRDIDQPQHF	TGTGCCAGCAGCAGGGATATTGATCAGCCCCAGCATTTT
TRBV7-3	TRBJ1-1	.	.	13	CASSVQGYTEAFF	TGTGCCAGCAGCGTACAGGGATACACTGAAGCTTTCTTT
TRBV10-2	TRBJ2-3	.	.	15	CASSEDSILGDTQYF	TGCGCCAGCAGCGAAGACTCGATCCTAGGAGATACGCAGTATTTT
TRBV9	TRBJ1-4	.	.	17	CASSPYLFRSTNEKLFF	TGTGCCAGCAGCCCGTACCTGTTTAGATCAACTAATGAAAAACTGTTTTTT
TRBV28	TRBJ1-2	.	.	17	CASSRRLRSPEYYGYTF	TGTGCCAGCAGCCGCCGGTTACGGTCGCCGGAGTACTATGGCTACACCTTC
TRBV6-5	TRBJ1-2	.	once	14	CASSYSRQLYGYTF	TGTGCCAGCAGTTACTCGCGACAGCTATATGGCTACACCTTC
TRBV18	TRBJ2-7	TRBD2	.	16	CASSTRSGRNPYEQYF	TGTGCCAGCTCAACCCGAAGCGGGAGGAACCCCTACGAGCAGTACTTC
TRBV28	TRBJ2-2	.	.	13	CASRPLGAGELFF	TGTGCCAGCAGGCCTCTGGGCGCCGGGGAGCTGTTTTTT
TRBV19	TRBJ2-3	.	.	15	CASSMKAVATDTQYF	TGTGCCAGTAGTATGAAAGCGGTCGCCACAGATACGCAGTATTTT
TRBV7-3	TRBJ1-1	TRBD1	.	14	CASREGTGNTEAFF	TGTGCCAGCAGGGAAGGGACAGGGAACACTGAAGCTTTCTTT
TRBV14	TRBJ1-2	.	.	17	CASSQDRIGAGNYGYTF	TGTGCCAGCAGCCAAGATCGCATTGGGGCGGGGAACTATGGCTACACCTTC
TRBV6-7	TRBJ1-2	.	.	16	CASSYESGGLNYGYTF	TGTGCCAGCAGTTACGAGTCAGGAGGGTTGAACTATGGCTACACCTTC
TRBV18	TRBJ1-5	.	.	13	CASSGGLNQPQHF	TGTGCCAGCTCAGGTGGGCTCAATCAGCCCCAGCATTTT
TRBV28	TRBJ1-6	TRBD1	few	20	CASSLGDRTGGRSYNSPLHF	TGTGCCAGCAGTCTCGGAGATAGGACAGGGGGCCGGTCCTATAATTCACCCCTCCACTTT
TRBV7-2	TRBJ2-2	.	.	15	CASSTLEISTGELFF	TGTGCCAGCAGCACCTTAGAAATTAGCACCGGGGAGCTGTTTTTT
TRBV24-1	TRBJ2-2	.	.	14	CATSAEANTGELFF	TGTGCCACCAGTGCTGAGGCGAACACCGGGGAGCTGTTTTTT
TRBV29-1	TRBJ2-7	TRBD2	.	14	CSARPGLAGDEQYF	TGCAGCGCCAGACCGGGACTAGCGGGAGACGAGCAGTACTTC
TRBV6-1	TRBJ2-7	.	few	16	CASSAQGANPSYEQYF	TGTGCCAGCAGTGCCCAAGGGGCAAACCCTTCCTACGAGCAGTACTTC
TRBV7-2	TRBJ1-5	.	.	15	CASSPMRAGNQPQHF	TGTGCCAGCAGCCCCATGAGAGCCGGGAATCAGCCCCAGCATTTT
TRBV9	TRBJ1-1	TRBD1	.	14	CASSVSGGVTEAFF	TGTGCCAGCAGCGTATCAGGGGGAGTCACTGAAGCTTTCTTT
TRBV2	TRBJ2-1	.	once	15	CASSVAGLSYNEQFF	TGTGCCAGCAGTGTGGCAGGGTTGTCCTACAATGAGCAGTTCTTC
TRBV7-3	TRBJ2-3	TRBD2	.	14	CASSQREGGDTQYF	TGTGCCAGCAGCCAGCGGGAGGGCGGGGATACGCAGTATTTT
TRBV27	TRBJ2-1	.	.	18	CASSPPTSATRYYNEQFF	TGTGCCAGCAGTCCCCCGACTAGTGCAACACGGTACTACAATGAGCAGTTCTTC
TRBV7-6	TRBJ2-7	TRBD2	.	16	CASSLGTSAKAGEQYF	TGTGCCAGCAGCTTAGGAACTAGCGCCAAAGCAGGCGAGCAGTACTTC
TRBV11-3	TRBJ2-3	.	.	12	CASSSERDTQYF	TGTGCCAGCAGCTCCGAGCGGGATACGCAGTATTTT